This is a list of T cell receptor beta chains from one sample in a study of blood T cells in healthy people across ages. TCRdb re-derived calls from the 5' RACE reads in MiXCR, one entry per CDR3 protein. The data contain more than 650,000 distinct CDR3 sequences, 22% of them singletons. The specimen sequenced was blood. The receptors derive from a man between 65 and 85 years old in good health. Each CDR3 is given with its conserved first and last residue. The D gene is left open where the match is weak. Clone size is stated in some rows and not others, as once, few, many or a class when expanded.

D gene,V gene,clone size,J gene,CDR3 protein,CDR3 DNA
NA,TRBV6-2/TRBV6-3,few,TRBJ1-5,CASSYSTGPQHF,TGTGCCAGCAGTTACTCGACTGGGCCCCAGCATTTT
TRBD1,TRBV25-1,NA,TRBJ2-3,CASSELGQGGPSTDTQYF,TGTGCCAGCAGTGAATTGGGACAGGGGGGCCCGAGCACAGATACGCAGTATTTT
TRBD2,TRBV12-3/TRBV12-4,few,TRBJ2-1,CASRIGTSGFNEQFF,TGTGCCAGCAGAATCGGGACTAGCGGGTTCAATGAGCAGTTCTTC
TRBD2,TRBV4-2,once,TRBJ2-5,CASSQVTSGGGETQYF,TGTGCCAGCAGCCAAGTGACTAGCGGGGGAGGGGAGACCCAGTACTTC
NA,TRBV20-1,few,TRBJ1-5,CSASLPSGGNHPQHF,TGCAGTGCTAGCCTTCCCTCCGGGGGAAATCATCCCCAGCATTTT
NA,TRBV29-1,NA,TRBJ2-3,CSVGAAHPSDTQYF,TGCAGCGTTGGAGCGGCCCATCCCTCCGATACGCAGTATTTT
TRBD2,TRBV12-3/TRBV12-4,NA,TRBJ2-3,CASSLARFSGSRDTQYF,TGTGCCAGCAGTTTAGCCCGGTTCAGCGGGAGTCGCGATACGCAGTATTTT
NA,TRBV25-1,NA,TRBJ1-2,CASSEGRSIYTF,TGTGCCAGCAGTGAAGGCAGGTCGATTTACACCTTC
TRBD1,TRBV5-1,few,TRBJ1-1,CASSILTGRRAEAFF,TGCGCCAGCAGCATCCTGACAGGGAGGAGAGCTGAAGCTTTCTTT
NA,TRBV7-9,few,TRBJ1-4,CASSSRRDGEKLFF,TGTGCCAGCAGCTCCCGCCGGGACGGTGAAAAACTGTTTTTT
NA,TRBV3-1,many,TRBJ1-4,CASSQDRFEELFF,TGTGCCAGCAGCCAAGATAGGTTCGAGGAACTGTTTTTT
NA,TRBV15,NA,TRBJ2-2,CATSRDRWGENTGELFF,TGTGCCACCAGCAGAGATAGATGGGGGGAGAACACCGGGGAGCTGTTTTTT
TRBD1,TRBV19,few,TRBJ2-1,CASSLGQGRQFNEQFF,TGTGCCAGTAGTCTAGGACAGGGGCGACAATTCAATGAGCAGTTCTTC
NA,TRBV12-3/TRBV12-4,few,TRBJ2-1,CASSTIREQFF,TGTGCCAGCAGTACCATTAGGGAGCAGTTCTTC